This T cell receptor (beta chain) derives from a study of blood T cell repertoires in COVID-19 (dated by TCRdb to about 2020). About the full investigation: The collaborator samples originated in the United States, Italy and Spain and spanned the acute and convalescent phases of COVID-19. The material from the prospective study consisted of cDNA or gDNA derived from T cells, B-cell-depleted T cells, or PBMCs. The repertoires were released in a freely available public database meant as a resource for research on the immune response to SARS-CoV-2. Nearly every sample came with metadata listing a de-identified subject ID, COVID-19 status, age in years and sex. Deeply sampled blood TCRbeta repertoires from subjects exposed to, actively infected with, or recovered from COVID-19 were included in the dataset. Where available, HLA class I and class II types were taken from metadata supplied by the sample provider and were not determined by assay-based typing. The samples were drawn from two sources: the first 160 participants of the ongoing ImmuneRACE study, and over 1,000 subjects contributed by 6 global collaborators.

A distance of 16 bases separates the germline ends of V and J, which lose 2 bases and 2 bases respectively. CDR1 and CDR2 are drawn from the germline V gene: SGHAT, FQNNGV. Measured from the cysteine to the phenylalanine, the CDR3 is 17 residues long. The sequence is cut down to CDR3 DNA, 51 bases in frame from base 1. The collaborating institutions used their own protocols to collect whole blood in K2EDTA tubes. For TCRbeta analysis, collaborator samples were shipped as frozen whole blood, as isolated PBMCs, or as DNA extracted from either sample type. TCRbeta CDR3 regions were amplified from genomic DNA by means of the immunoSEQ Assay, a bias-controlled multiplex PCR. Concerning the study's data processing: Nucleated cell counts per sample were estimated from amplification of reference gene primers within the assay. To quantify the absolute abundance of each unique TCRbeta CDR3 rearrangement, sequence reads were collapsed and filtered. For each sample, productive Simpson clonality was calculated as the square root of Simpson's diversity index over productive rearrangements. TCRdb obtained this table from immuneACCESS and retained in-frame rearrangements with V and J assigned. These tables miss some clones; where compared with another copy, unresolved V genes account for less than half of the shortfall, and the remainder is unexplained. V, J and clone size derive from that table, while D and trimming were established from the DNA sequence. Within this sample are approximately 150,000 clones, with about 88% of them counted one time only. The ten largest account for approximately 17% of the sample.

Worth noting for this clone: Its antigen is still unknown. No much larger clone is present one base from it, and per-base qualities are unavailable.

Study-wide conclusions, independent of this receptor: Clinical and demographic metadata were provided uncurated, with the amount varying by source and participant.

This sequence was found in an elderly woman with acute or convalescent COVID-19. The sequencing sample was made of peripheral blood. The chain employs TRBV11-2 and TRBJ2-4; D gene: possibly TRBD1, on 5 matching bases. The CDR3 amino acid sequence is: CASSLIQSDSPKNIQYF. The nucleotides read TGTGCCAGCAGCTTAATACAAAGCGACAGCCCCAAAAACATTCAGTACTTC.